This TCR beta chain was profiled in a study of OX40 agonist ivuxolimab in advanced cancers. Study as a whole: Subjects had a mean age of around 63 years, with a range of about 23 to 90; around 84% were male. The study, taken as a whole, reports: Clonal expansion was seen in CD4+ and CD8+ blood T cells by week 6 at 0.1 to 3.0 mg/kg. CD8+ T cells (on average) carried more expanded clones than CD4+ T cells.

Exclusion applied to patients with autoimmune disease history or systemic immunosuppression. Clones were sequenced by immunoSEQ multiplex PCR, and TCRdb holds only the in-frame ones, with some missing. The sample has approximately 70,000 clones, about 84% seen once; the top ten hold less than 8%. Concerning this clone itself: No antigen is known for it.

After removal of 4 bases from V and 7 bases from J, the junction contained 6 bases not matched to a gene. Germline V gene lookup returns CDR1 SGHRS and CDR2 YFSETQ. The CDR3 sequence is 15 residues long. This clonotype was sampled from an adult with an advanced solid tumor such as melanoma, head and neck, liver or kidney cancer. This sequence joins TRBV5-1 and TRBJ2-1, with 12 bases matching TRBD2. Material: CD4+ or CD8+ T cells sorted from blood, obtained in a trial of the OX40 agonist ivuxolimab. CDR3 coding DNA: TGCGCCAGCAGCACAAGGACTAGCGGGGCTAATGAGCAGTTCTTC. Amino acids: CASSTRTSGANEQFF.